Each of the 16 T cell receptor beta chains below was sequenced from the same sample in a study of blood T cell repertoires in COVID-19. Some clones are missing from TCRdb's copy, which holds only in-frame ones; the method was immunoSEQ multiplex PCR. The sample consists of roughly 240,000 clones, roughly 85% of them appearing once. The specimen was PBMCs or T cells enriched from blood (not recorded which). Receptors originate from a woman aged 45-60 years with acute COVID-19.

J is TRBJ1-4 and V is TRBV7-9; no definite D call. Between the trimmed V and J ends, which lost 4 bases and 0 bases, there was a span of 15 bases. The CDR3 is 17 residues long. The germline V gene has CDR1 SEHNR and CDR2 FQNEAQ (reference sequence). CDR3: CASSSTSSGTTNEKLFF. Here the CDR3 DNA reads TGTGCCAGCAGCTCCACTTCTTCCGGGACAACTAATGAAAAACTGTTTTTT. Full variable domain (outside the CDR3, taken from reference TRBV7-9 and TRBJ1-4): DTGVSQNPRHKITKRGQNVTFRCDPISEHNRLYWYRQTLGQGPEFLTYFQNEAQLEKSRLLSDRFSAERPKGSFSTLEIQRTEQGDSAMYLCASSSTSSGTTNEKLFFGSGTQLSVL.

The J gene is TRBJ1-3, the V gene TRBV18, with TRBD1 identical over 7 bases. V was clipped by 3 bases and J by 1 base; unmatched bases: 12. Germline V gene data show CDR1 as KGHSH and CDR2 as LQKENI. The CDR3 loop spans 18 amino acids. CDR3 protein: CASSPLGRQGESGNTIYF. CDR3 bases: TGTGCCAGCTCACCGCTTGGGCGACAGGGAGAATCTGGAAACACCATATATTTT.

The rearrangement links TRBV2 to TRBJ2-2; 8 bases align to TRBD2. Germline loops: CDR1 SNHLY, CDR2 FYNNEI. The length of the CDR3 is 16 residues. Trimming cost V 7 bases and J 4 bases; bases outside gene matches: 11. Written as DNA, the CDR3 is TGTGCCAGCATCCCTAGCGGGTCCGAGGTCACCGGGGAGCTGTTTTTT. It codes for CASIPSGSEVTGELFF.

V usage is TRBV3-1 (or the pseudogene TRBV3-2) and J usage is TRBJ1-2; unclear D gene. In germline, CDR1 is LGHDT, CDR2 YNNKEL (reference sequence). V was trimmed by 1 base and J by 6 bases, leaving 9 bases between them. The CDR3 consists of 13 residues. CDR3 region: CASSQVQRDGYTF. The CDR3 coding sequence is TGTGCCAGCAGCCAAGTACAGAGGGATGGCTACACCTTC.

This chain links TRBV18 with TRBJ1-1; 7 nucleotides match TRBD1. Germline V gives CDR1 KGHSH, CDR2 LQKENI. V shed 3 bases, J shed 3 bases, and the junction held 10 bases outside the gene matches. The CDR3 extends over 16 amino acids. CDR3 bases: TGTGCCAGCTCACCCTTTGAGGGGGCGCGTGACACTGAAGCTTTCTTT. Translation: CASSPFEGARDTEAFF.

J is TRBJ1-1 and V is TRBV6-2 or TRBV6-3, with D tentatively TRBD1 (6 bases). The CDR3 has 14 residues. The V gene lost 5 bases and the J gene lost 3 bases, with 13 bases spanning the gap. The germline gives CDR1 MNHEY, CDR2 SVGEGT. The CDR3: CASSPRGEYTEAFF. DNA for the CDR3: TGTGCCAGCAGTCCCAGGGGCGAGTACACTGAAGCTTTCTTT.

The chain links TRBV19 to TRBJ1-5, with 7 bases lining up with TRBD1. V lost 2 bases to trimming and J lost 2 bases; unmatched junction nucleotides: 9. There are 17 residues in the CDR3. The germline V gene has CDR1 LNHDA and CDR2 SQIVND (reference sequence). The CDR3 DNA is TGTGCCAGTAGTATAAGAGAAGGGGGCGTTGGCAATCAGCCCCAGCATTTT. This sequence encodes CASSIREGGVGNQPQHF.

This clone was detected a few times. This sequence joins TRBV24-1 and TRBJ2-5; 8 nucleotides agree with TRBD2. The CDR3 consists of 13 residues. CDR1 and CDR2 (germline): KGHDR, SFDVKD. V lost 7 bases and J lost 5; bases outside the gene matches: 5. CDR3 bases: TGTGCCACCAGCGGGGGGGCATTTGAGACCCAGTACTTC. Its protein is CATSGGAFETQYF.

This clone showed up just a few times. The V call is TRBV5-5, the J call TRBJ2-1; maybe TRBD2 (6 bases). The CDR3 is 15 amino acids. Germline loops: CDR1 SGHKS, CDR2 YYEKEE (reference sequence). Trimming took off 4 bases at V and 5 bases at J, with 16 bases between the two ends. In nucleotides, the CDR3 is TGTGCCAGCAGCGTCAGACCCCCGGGAGACAATGAGCAGTTCTTC. Amino acids: CASSVRPPGDNEQFF. Using reference TRBV5-5 and TRBJ2-1 for the parts outside the CDR3, the full variable domain is DAGVTQSPTHLIKTRGQQVTLRCSPISGHKSVSWYQQVLGQGPQFIFQYYEKEERGRGNFPDRFSARQFPNYSSELNVNALLLGDSALYLCASSVRPPGDNEQFFGPGTRLTVL.

The rearrangement links TRBV10-2 to TRBJ2-3; TRBD2 matches 9 bases. The CDR3 runs 15 residues. Looked up from germline, CDR1 is WSHSY and CDR2 is SAAADI. With V trimmed by 1 base and J by 8 bases, 7 bases remained unmatched. CDR3: CASSELRGGPGTQYF. As DNA, the CDR3 is TGCGCCAGCAGTGAGTTGCGGGGGGGCCCCGGTACGCAGTATTTT.

The V gene is TRBV30, the J gene TRBJ1-3; D unresolved. The CDR3 covers 16 residues. Germline CDR1 reads GTSNPN; CDR2 reads SVGIG (reference sequence). The V and J ends lost 4 bases and 0 bases respectively, with 16 bases between them. CDR3 amino acids: CAWIFGGRRSGNTIYF. The CDR3 nucleotides are TGTGCCTGGATCTTTGGTGGCCGTCGCTCTGGAAACACCATATATTTT.

This sequence joins TRBV16 and TRBJ2-5; D is possibly TRBD1 (5 bases). V was cut by 0 bases and J by 5 bases, with 10 bases left in between. Germline assignment: CDR1 KGHSY and CDR2 FQNENV. The CDR3 extends over 14 amino acids. The CDR3: CASSQSWGVETQYF. Here the CDR3 DNA reads TGTGCCAGCAGCCAATCGTGGGGCGTGGAGACCCAGTACTTC.

This chain uses TRBV27 with TRBJ1-5, with D perhaps TRBD1 (6 bases). This CDR3 spans 14 amino acids. Trimming took 5 bases from V and 6 from J, leaving 14 bases between them. CDR1 MNHEY and CDR2 SMNVEV come from the germline V gene (reference sequence). CDR3 sequence: CASSPRTDLQPQHF. In nucleotides, the CDR3 is TGTGCCAGCAGTCCTAGGACAGACCTTCAGCCCCAGCATTTT.

The rearrangement joins TRBV5-6 to TRBJ2-2; TRBD1 aligns across 7 bases. CDR1 and CDR2 (germline): SGHDT, YYEEEE. The CDR3 spans 16 residues. V gave up 4 bases and J gave up 4 bases; unmatched junction bases: 10. CDR3 region: CASSVRMGQLTGELFF. CDR3 nucleotide sequence: TGTGCCAGCAGCGTAAGAATGGGACAGCTCACCGGGGAGCTGTTTTTT. Full variable domain (remainder filled in from reference TRBV5-6 and TRBJ2-2): DAGVTQSPTHLIKTRGQQVTLRCSPKSGHDTVSWYQQALGQGPQFIFQYYEEEERQRGNFPDRFSGHQFPNYSSELNVNALLLGDSALYLCASSVRMGQLTGELFFGEGSRLTVL.

V and J are TRBV11-3 and TRBJ2-1; perhaps TRBD2 as D (5 bases). The CDR3 length is 16 residues. Deletions cut 4 bases from V and 7 bases from J, with 20 bases between. The germline V gene has CDR1 SGHNT and CDR2 YENEEA. CDR3: CASSSGGLATRNEQFF. DNA of the CDR3: TGTGCCAGCAGCTCCGGCGGTCTAGCAACGAGGAATGAGCAGTTCTTC.

J is TRBJ1-1 and V is TRBV27, with D maybe TRBD1 (5 bases). The CDR3 is 14 amino acids. Per germline, CDR1 MNHEY and CDR2 SMNVEV (reference sequence). Between the trimmed V and J ends, which lost 4 bases and 7 bases, there was a span of 16 bases. The CDR3 nucleotides are TGTGCCAGCAGTTCTCCCCGACAGCCGAGTGAAGCTTTCTTT. It translates to CASSSPRQPSEAFF.